This T cell receptor (beta chain) originates from a study of CD4+ T cells in melanoma. Comments on this clone: Its target is not known.

Clones were read by immunoSEQ multiplex PCR, and TCRdb kept only the in-frame ones, dropping some. The sample contains 15,000 to 20,000 clones, roughly 80% of which appear only once. The CDR3 is 15 amino acids. Trimming cost V 3 bases and J 1 base, with 13 bases left between them. Germline V gene lookup returns CDR1 SEHNR and CDR2 FQNEAQ (reference sequence). The study, taken as a whole, reports: CD8+ T cell, macrophage and B cell function reportedly correlated with neoantigen-specific CD4+ T cells. Neoantigen-specific CD4+ T cells in melanoma reportedly had diverse differentiation states.

This TCR came from a human donor with melanoma. The chain joins TRBV7-9 to TRBJ2-7; D is unclear. Specimen: cells from a culture (not recorded whether cultured in vitro). DNA for the CDR3: TGTGCCAGCAGCTTGGTCGGGCCTTTTTCCTACGAGCAGTACTTC. It translates to CASSLVGPFSYEQYF.